The 23 T cell receptor beta chains in this list originate from one sample, sequenced in a study of CD8 T cells in Susac syndrome. With random hexamers, roughly 0.45 to 1 ug RNA was reverse transcribed. TCRdb re-derived calls from the immunoSEQ multiplex PCR reads in MiXCR, one entry per CDR3 protein. This table holds around 80,000 distinct CDR3 sequences, 93% found once. The sample taken for sequencing was CD8+ T cells from PBMCs. These TCRs come from a human donor with Susac syndrome.

This chain uses TRBV19 with TRBJ1-2, with TRBD1 as a possible D gene (5 bases). The germline V gene encodes CDR1 LNHDA and CDR2 SQIVND (reference sequence). This CDR3 spans 13 amino acids. With 5 bases removed from V and 8 bases from J, the gap between germline ends came to 15 bases. The CDR3 DNA reads TGTGCCAGTAGTCCTCAGGGTTATAGCGGCTACACCTTC. Protein sequence: CASSPQGYSGYTF.

The J gene is TRBJ2-1, the V gene TRBV7-6, with 13 positions matching TRBD2. The V and J ends lost 4 bases and 10 bases, in that order; junction bases with no gene match: 10. This CDR3 comprises 16 residues. Germline loops: CDR1 SGHVS, CDR2 FNYEAQ. CDR3 amino acids: CASSSRGLAGPKEQFF. In DNA form, the CDR3 reads TGTGCCAGCAGCTCCCGGGGACTAGCGGGGCCTAAGGAGCAGTTCTTC.

The V and J genes are TRBV9 and TRBJ2-7; D is perhaps TRBD1 (5 bases). CDR1 is SGDLS and CDR2 is YYNGEE in the germline V gene. CDR3 length: 14 amino acids. V lost 0 bases and J lost 2, with 9 bases in between. DNA of the CDR3: TGTGCCAGCAGCGTAGGGGGCGATACCTACGAGCAGTACTTC. Protein product: CASSVGGDTYEQYF.

CDR3 nucleotides: TGTGCCAGCAGCCCCAGGGGGACAAGGAGCAATCAGCCCCAGCATTTT. Residues: CASSPRGTRSNQPQHF. The rearrangement links TRBV28 to TRBJ1-5; 7 bases line up with TRBD1. In germline, CDR1 is MDHEN, CDR2 SYDVKM. V dropped 6 bases and J dropped 1; count of bases not matched to a gene: 9. This CDR3 spans 16 amino acids.

This clonotype was seen only a few times. The J gene is TRBJ2-7, the V gene TRBV5-1, with 7 nucleotides matching TRBD1. From germline, CDR1 is SGHRS and CDR2 YFSETQ. Trimming removed 0 bases from V and 7 bases from J; junction bases left unmatched: 7. The CDR3 has 14 amino acids. DNA of the CDR3: TGCGCCAGCAGCTTGGGACAGGGAGCGAGGGAGCAGTACTTC. Protein sequence: CASSLGQGAREQYF.

J is TRBJ1-2 and V is TRBV4-1; weak D call: TRBD1 (5 bases). Germline CDR1 MGHRA, CDR2 YSYEKL. Deletions cut 4 bases from V and 5 bases from J, with 26 bases between. There are 18 residues in the CDR3. This CDR3 is CASSPQGDGFLHTYGYTF. CDR3 nucleotide sequence: TGCGCCAGCAGCCCCCAGGGTGACGGCTTCCTCCATACATATGGCTACACCTTC.

The rearrangement uses TRBV3-1 and TRBJ2-1, with a possible D match to TRBD1 (6 bases). Per the germline V gene, CDR1 is LGHDT and CDR2 is YNNKEL (reference sequence). Trimming shortened V by 0 bases and J by 7 bases, and 16 bases separated the two germline ends. The CDR3 length is 16 residues. The chain's CDR3 is CASSQEVQGWNNEQFF. In DNA, the CDR3 is TGTGCCAGCAGCCAAGAAGTACAGGGTTGGAATAATGAGCAGTTCTTC.

V usage is TRBV18 and J usage is TRBJ1-1; TRBD1 is a possible D gene (5 bases). Trimming removed 7 bases from V and 2 bases from J, with 11 bases in between. The CDR3 spans 13 residues. The V gene's germline CDR1 is KGHSH and CDR2 LQKENI. CDR3 sequence: CASYGTDNTEAFF. Here the CDR3 DNA reads TGTGCCAGCTATGGGACCGATAACACTGAAGCTTTCTTT.

This clonotype was seen once. The chain uses TRBV20-1 and TRBJ2-2, with 8 bases matching TRBD2. Trimming at V came to 3 bases and at J to 0 bases, leaving 6 bases not matched to a gene. CDR3 size: 16 residues. Germline CDR1 is DFQATT and CDR2 is SNEGSKA (reference sequence). As DNA, the CDR3 is TGCAGTGCTAGGCATAGCGGGACCTCGAACACCGGGGAGCTGTTTTTT. Amino acids: CSARHSGTSNTGELFF.

The chain combines TRBV5-4 with TRBJ1-1; D perhaps matches TRBD1 (6 bases). V was clipped by 6 bases and J by 0 bases, with 12 bases between them. Germline V gene data show CDR1 as SGHNT and CDR2 as YYREEE (reference sequence). CDR3 length equals 14 residues. In DNA form, the CDR3 reads TGTGCCAGCACAGGGGCAAACCTGAACACTGAAGCTTTCTTT. Translated, it gives CASTGANLNTEAFF.

V and J are TRBV7-2 and TRBJ1-3; D ambiguous. The CDR3 runs to 14 residues. V dropped 7 bases and J dropped 0 bases, with 10 bases sitting between them. The germline gives CDR1 SGHTA, CDR2 FQGNSA. Here the CDR3 DNA reads TGTGCCAGCATAGGACCGTACTCTGGAAACACCATATATTTT. Residues: CASIGPYSGNTIYF.

The V gene is TRBV7-9, the J gene TRBJ1-2, with a weak D call TRBD1 (6 bases). The CDR3 is made up of 15 amino acids. The V gene lost 2 bases and the J gene lost 7 bases, with 17 bases spanning the gap. CDR1 and CDR2 (germline): SEHNR, FQNEAQ (reference sequence). The CDR3 DNA reads TGTGCCAGCAGCTTAACAGGGAACTTTACTGGTGGCTACACCTTC. It translates to CASSLTGNFTGGYTF.

This CDR3 is CASSLGASHEQYF. For the CDR3, the DNA is TGTGCCAGCAGCTTGGGGGCTTCGCACGAGCAGTACTTC. The chain carries TRBV5-6 and TRBJ2-7; D uncertain. Germline V gives CDR1 SGHDT, CDR2 YYEEEE. This CDR3 comprises 13 residues. V gave up 0 bases and J gave up 5 bases, with 9 bases separating them.

The V and J genes are TRBV29-1 and TRBJ1-4; D unclear. Germline lookup yields CDR1 SQVTM and CDR2 ANQGSEA. V was clipped by 5 bases and J by 7 bases, with 11 bases between them. The length of the CDR3 is 12 residues. CDR3 loop: CSVIGRGEKLFF. Written as DNA, the CDR3 is TGCAGCGTTATCGGACGGGGTGAAAAACTGTTTTTT.

DNA of the CDR3: TGTGCTAGTGGTTTCTCTCCCGTGACAGAGGTTAGCAATCAGCCCCAGCATTTT. Residues: CASGFSPVTEVSNQPQHF. The gene calls are TRBV12-5 and TRBJ1-5; maybe TRBD1 (5 bases). CDR1 and CDR2 (germline): LGHNT, FRNRAP. V gave up 3 bases and J gave up 0 bases, with 18 bases separating them. This CDR3 has 18 residues.

The chain joins TRBV7-2 to TRBJ2-7, with TRBD1 matching 10 bases. Germline assignment: CDR1 SGHTA and CDR2 FQGNSA. V trimming: 4 bases; J trimming: 3 bases; junction bases outside the gene matches: 6. This CDR3 is 15 amino acids long. CDR3 sequence reads: CASSYTGQGNYEQYF. DNA of the CDR3: TGTGCCAGCAGCTATACGGGACAGGGGAACTACGAGCAGTACTTC.

The chain carries TRBV3-1 and TRBJ2-7, with D possibly called TRBD1 or TRBD2 (5 bases each). CDR1 is LGHDT and CDR2 is YNNKEL in the germline V gene (reference sequence). V lost 2 bases, J lost 5 bases, and 13 bases lay in between. There are 14 residues in the CDR3. CDR3 sequence reads: CASSQYRGPNEQYF. The CDR3 bases are TGTGCCAGCAGCCAATACCGGGGCCCCAACGAGCAGTACTTC.

The rearrangement uses TRBV7-9 and TRBJ2-2; D gene uncertain. Trimming took off 4 bases at V and 5 bases at J, with 14 bases between the two ends. Per germline, CDR1 SEHNR and CDR2 FQNEAQ (reference sequence). CDR3 size: 15 residues. In nucleotides, the CDR3 is TGTGCCAGCAGCTCTCCAGGTCGGAAGACCGGGGAGCTGTTTTTT. It yields the protein CASSSPGRKTGELFF. Drawing the rest from reference TRBV7-9 and TRBJ2-2, the complete variable domain is DTGVSQNPRHKITKRGQNVTFRCDPISEHNRLYWYRQTLGQGPEFLTYFQNEAQLEKSRLLSDRFSAERPKGSFSTLEIQRTEQGDSAMYLCASSSPGRKTGELFFGEGSRLTVL.

This chain links TRBV14 with TRBJ2-6; tentative D call: TRBD1 (5 bases). Germline lookup yields CDR1 SGHDN and CDR2 FVKESK. The CDR3 has 16 amino acids. Deletions cut 3 bases from V and 0 bases from J, with 9 bases between. Written as DNA, the CDR3 is TGTGCCAGCAGCCAGGGGCCTCGCTCTGGGGCCAACGTCCTGACTTTC. Translation gives CASSQGPRSGANVLTF.

The V and J genes are TRBV20-1 and TRBJ1-5, with TRBD1 identical over 7 bases. Germline CDR1 and CDR2: DFQATT and SNEGSKA (reference sequence). With 2 bases clipped from V and 2 bases from J, the junction kept 3 bases outside the gene matches. There are 14 residues in the CDR3. The CDR3: CSARYGTGNQPQHF. CDR3 bases: TGCAGTGCTAGATACGGGACAGGCAATCAGCCCCAGCATTTT.

The chain has TRBV6-1 and TRBJ1-2; 7 nucleotides line up with TRBD1. V lost 8 bases, J lost 6 bases, and 9 bases stayed unmatched. CDR1 and CDR2 (germline): MNHNS, SASEGT. This CDR3 comprises 13 residues. In DNA, the CDR3 is TGTGCCAGCCAGAGGGAGGGGGCGCATGGCTACACCTTC. This sequence encodes CASQREGAHGYTF.

This chain connects TRBV7-9 to TRBJ1-1, with no clear D. The ends were cut back, 1 base at V and 7 bases at J, with 10 bases in the middle. This CDR3 is built from 13 residues. Germline V gene lookup returns CDR1 SEHNR and CDR2 FQNEAQ (reference sequence). CDR3 amino acids: CASSLGPRFEAFF. CDR3 coding DNA: TGTGCCAGCAGCTTAGGCCCCCGGTTTGAAGCTTTCTTT.

The chain uses TRBV15 and TRBJ2-6; D gene ambiguous. This CDR3 is built from 15 residues. Trimming took off 5 bases at V and 0 bases at J, with 8 bases between the two ends. From germline, CDR1 is LNHNV and CDR2 YYDKDF (reference sequence). CDR3 sequence reads: CATSLQYSGANVLTF. The CDR3 nucleotides read TGTGCCACCAGCTTACAATACTCTGGGGCCAACGTCCTGACTTTC.